Described below is a single T cell receptor beta chain sequence and its context. The table lists this clonotype with a few counts. The clone's antigen remains unknown. Base qualities are not provided; no much larger clone lies one nucleotide away. The data were obtained in a study of blood T cells in healthy people across ages (dated by TCRdb to about 2015). For the study in its entirety: In model experiments, template switching captured roughly one uniquely barcoded TCR beta cDNA molecule for every two T cells. The study measured age-related changes in TCR beta repertoire diversity using deep sequencing normalized with unique cDNA molecular identifiers. Four age groups were formed from the donors: young (average 16 years), middle-aged (around 37), aged (more than 55) and long-lived (around 80). To avoid experimental bias, donors of different ages were spread randomly across the sequencing lanes. Using the same blood draw, the study looked at two additional independent replicas of 1 million unique cDNA reads for two donors, one aged 18 to 30 and the other aged 80 or older. The paper as a whole reports these results and caveats: Total diversity estimates from one million sequenced T cells were considered lower bounds and underestimates. Because profiling used bulk unsorted PBMCs, naive and antigen-experienced compartments could not be compared conclusively. Compared with the aged group, the long-lived group had more naive CD4+ T cells, fewer expanded clones and increased TCR diversity, suggesting age selection. As age increased, observed TCR beta diversity per million T cells dropped in a roughly linear way, and a significant reduction was already evident by age about 36. Observed TCR beta diversity correlated strongly with the percentage of naive T cells measured by flow cytometry. Because donor CMV infection status was unknown, age-related changes in expanded clonotypes were potentially confounded.

The cysteine opens and the phenylalanine closes a CDR3 of 15 amino acids. The retained sequence is limited to the CDR3, 45 bases, with the frame set at the first base. The germline V gene supplies CDR1 SGHAT and CDR2 FQNNGV. After removal of 0 bases from V and 5 bases from J, the junction retains 3 bases not matched to a gene. The 40 or so donors, aged roughly 6 to 90 years, were systemically healthy Caucasian individuals from Russia. Approximately 9 milliliters of peripheral blood were collected from each donor into EDTA-treated Vacutainer tubes. Ficoll-Paque density-gradient centrifugation was used to isolate PBMCs, with at least 6.5 million per sample. Total RNA, at least 5 micrograms per sample, was extracted from PBMCs with Trizol reagent. The percentages of naive CD45RAhigh/CD27high T cells were determined by flow cytometry on a PBMC aliquot from every donor. Library preparation was by 5' RACE. The second PCR ran for about 6 to 11 cycles and used a J-beta primer mix along with a sample-barcoded 5' primer. Each TCR beta cDNA molecule received a unique molecular identifier from a template-switch 5' adaptor carrying 12 random nucleotides. Each sample yielded at least 3 million CDR3-containing paired-end reads. All of the RNA was converted into first-strand cDNA using the Mint cDNA synthesis kit, with a TRBC-specific oligonucleotide serving as the primer. Following uracil-DNA glycosylase treatment, a first 18-cycle PCR with universal primers M1SS and BC2_uni_R was performed on all cDNA. The published analysis was carried out like this. Normalization of each sample was performed by random selection of 1 million high-quality reads, each carrying a distinct molecular identifier. Instead of being binned into consensus sequences, reads that shared molecular identifiers were thrown out. MiTCR, set to a Q25 quality threshold and the strictest error-elimination algorithm, was used for CDR3 identification, clonotype clustering and error correction. A nonparametric unseen species model with Euler transformation was used to estimate lower-bound total TCR beta diversity. The public reads were run again by TCRdb, first through fastp at Q25 and then through MiXCR, and only productive beta chains were kept. One record per CDR3 amino acid sequence lists the most common genes and DNA. TCRdb's processing, not the authors' own work, is the source of the V and J calls. Counted in this sample were 1.8 million or so distinct CDR3 sequences; 39% of them appeared once. 20% to 25% of the sample goes to the ten largest clones.

What was sequenced was blood. The rearrangement joined TRBV11-2 to TRBJ2-5, and 10 junction bases match TRBD2. This clonotype was obtained from a human donor in good health. The CDR3: CASSLEAGGWETQYF. The sequence in DNA is TGTGCCAGCAGCTTAGAAGCGGGGGGGTGGGAGACCCAGTACTTC.